The present entry profiles one T cell receptor (beta chain) with its context. These data come from a study of blood T cell repertoires in COVID-19. TCRdb's copy holds only in-frame clones and misses some; the assay was immunoSEQ multiplex PCR. The table has 150,000 to 200,000 clones, around nine tenths seen once. The CDR3 consists of 15 residues. Germline values: CDR1 SGHKS, CDR2 YYEKEE (reference sequence). Trimming removed 0 bases at V and 5 bases at J, with 14 bases between. The participants were between roughly 18 and 100 years old and came from about two dozen US areas. This chain joins TRBV5-5 and TRBJ1-1, with D possibly TRBD1 on 6 matching bases. The sequence was obtained from a woman between 50 and 59 years old who had recovered from COVID-19. Sequenced material: PBMCs or T cells enriched from blood (not recorded which). As DNA, the CDR3 is TGTGCCAGCAGCTTGGAGGGGGGGGCGAGGACTGAAGCTTTCTTT. It yields the protein CASSLEGGARTEAFF.